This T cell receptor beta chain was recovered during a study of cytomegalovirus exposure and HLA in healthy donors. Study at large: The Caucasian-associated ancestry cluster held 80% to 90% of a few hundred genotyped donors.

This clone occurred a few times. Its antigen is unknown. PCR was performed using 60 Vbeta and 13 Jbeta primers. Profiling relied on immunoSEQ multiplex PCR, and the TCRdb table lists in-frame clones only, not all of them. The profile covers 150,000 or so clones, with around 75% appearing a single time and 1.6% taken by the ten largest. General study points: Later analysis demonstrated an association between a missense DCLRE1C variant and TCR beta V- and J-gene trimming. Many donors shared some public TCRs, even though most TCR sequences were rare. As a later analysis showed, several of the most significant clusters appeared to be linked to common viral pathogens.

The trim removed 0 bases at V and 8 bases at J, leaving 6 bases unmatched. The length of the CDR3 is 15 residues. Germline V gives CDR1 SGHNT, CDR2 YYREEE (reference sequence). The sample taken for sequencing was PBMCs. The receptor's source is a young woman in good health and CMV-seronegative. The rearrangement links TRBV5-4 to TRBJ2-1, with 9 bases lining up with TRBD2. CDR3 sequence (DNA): TGTGCCAGCAGCTTGGCCGGCGGGGGGGCCTATGAGCAGTTCTTC. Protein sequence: CASSLAGGGAYEQFF. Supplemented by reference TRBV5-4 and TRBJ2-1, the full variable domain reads ETGVTQSPTHLIKTRGQQVTLRCSSQSGHNTVSWYQQALGQGPQFIFQYYREEENGRGNFPPRFSGLQFPNYSSELNVNALELDDSALYLCASSLAGGGAYEQFFGPGTRLTVL.